This TCR beta chain stems from a study of T cell changes during pregnancy in multiple sclerosis (dated by TCRdb to between 2018 and 2020). Some background on the complete study: In women with multiple sclerosis, the researchers looked at how the T cell repertoire shifted as pregnancy progressed.

Library creation used the immunoSEQ multiplex PCR assay. The table comes from immuneACCESS by way of TCRdb, which keeps in-frame sequences with V and J called. Part of the clones is missing from these tables; in studies checked, under half for an unresolved V gene and the rest for unknown reasons. Across this sample there are about 45,000 clones, with less than 95% seen only once. The ten top clones hold over 0.45% of the sample. This clone is a singleton in its sample. The antigen this receptor binds is unknown. No per-base quality is available; no much larger clone lies one base away. Via the germline V gene, CDR1 is SGHNT and CDR2 YENEEA. The CDR3 runs 13 residues from the cysteine to the phenylalanine. The read is trimmed to its CDR3 DNA, 39 bases read in frame from base 1. The junction shows trimming of 5 bases on V and 6 bases on J, plus 13 bases between the germline ends.

The input for sequencing was CD4+ T cells from peripheral blood mononuclear cells, taken in the third trimester of pregnancy. The TCR was taken from a female donor with multiple sclerosis, enrolled in a pregnancy study. The receptor chain draws on TRBV11-3 and TRBJ1-1; 6 matching bases give a weak D call of TRBD1. The CDR3 region reads CASSRQRGSEAFF. The sequenced DNA is TGTGCCAGCAGCCGACAGAGGGGGTCTGAAGCTTTCTTT.